The 29 T cell receptor beta chains below were found in one sample sequenced in a study of T cells in Graves' hyperthyroidism and ophthalmopathy. TCR beta CDR3 sequences were amplified from RNA transcripts. Initially, a first-round RT-PCR of the TCR CDR3 employed the HTBI primer set. TCRdb re-called the multiplex PCR reads through MiXCR, storing one row per CDR3 protein. The sample shows around 620,000 distinct CDR3 sequences, approximately 15% of them seen only once. The specimen was blood. The receptors come from a woman between 18 and 30 years old with Graves' ophthalmopathy.

This clonotype was recorded at least ten times. The chain recombines TRBV20-1 with TRBJ2-7, with D tentatively TRBD1 (5 bases). The CDR3 is 18 residues long. Trimming took 2 bases from V and 2 from J, leaving 25 bases between them. Germline V lookup: CDR1 DFQATT, CDR2 SNEGSKA (reference sequence). The CDR3 reads CSARSYQVQGLKPYEQYF. The CDR3 coding sequence is TGCAGTGCTAGATCCTACCAGGTGCAGGGCCTTAAACCCTACGAGCAGTACTTC.

This clonotype was counted a few times. The chain couples TRBV4-3 to TRBJ1-6, with TRBD1 matching over 8 bases. This CDR3 region has 16 residues. Germline assignment: CDR1 LGHNA and CDR2 YSLEER. Trimming at V came to 0 bases and at J to 7 bases, leaving 5 bases not matched to a gene. For the CDR3, the DNA is TGCGCCAGCAGCCAAGAGCCGGGGACAGGAAATTCACCCCTCCACTTT. This sequence encodes CASSQEPGTGNSPLHF.

This clonotype was seen many times. This chain links TRBV7-9 with TRBJ1-5, with a weak D call TRBD1 (5 bases). CDR3 length: 18 amino acids. Germline assignment: CDR1 SEHNR and CDR2 FQNEAQ (reference sequence). Deletions cut 4 bases from V and 0 bases from J, with 19 bases between. The CDR3 DNA follows: TGTGCCAGCAGCTCCCAAGAAGGACAAGACCATAGCAATCAGCCCCAGCATTTT. It yields the protein CASSSQEGQDHSNQPQHF.

Only a few counts were recorded for this clonotype. The chain is built from TRBV27 and TRBJ2-4; TRBD2 agrees at 8 bases. The CDR3 consists of 18 residues. The trim removed 5 bases at V and 0 bases at J, leaving 12 bases unmatched. CDR1 is MNHEY and CDR2 is SMNVEV in the germline V gene (reference sequence). CDR3 nucleotide sequence: TGTGCCAGCAGTCCACCGGGACTAGGACGACTAGCCAAAAACATTCAGTACTTC. It specifies CASSPPGLGRLAKNIQYF.

With respect to this clonotype: The junction shows a germline mismatch at one end, possibly a read error. This chain uses TRBV7-7 with TRBJ2-1, with 8 bases identical to TRBD2. The V gene's germline CDR1 is SSHAT and CDR2 FNYEAQ (reference sequence). The CDR3 is 16 amino acids. Here the CDR3 reads CASSLAPSGSPLEQFF. The CDR3 nucleotides are TGTGCTAGCAGCTTAGCGCCGAGCGGGAGCCCCCTTGAGCAGTTCTTC.

Only a few counts were recorded for this clonotype. The genes are TRBV24-1 and TRBJ2-1, with D perhaps matching TRBD2 (6 bases). Between the trimmed V and J ends, which lost 4 bases and 6 bases, there was a span of 15 bases. CDR1 KGHDR and CDR2 SFDVKD come from the germline V gene. The CDR3 sequence is 15 residues long. This CDR3 is CATSEASVPFNEQFF. The DNA for the CDR3 is TGTGCCACCAGTGAGGCTAGCGTTCCCTTCAATGAGCAGTTCTTC.

This clonotype was found a few times. This chain uses TRBV19 with TRBJ2-1; possibly TRBD1 for D (6 bases). The V gene lost 3 bases and the J gene lost 2 bases, with 23 bases spanning the gap. Looked up from germline, CDR1 is LNHDA and CDR2 is SQIVND (reference sequence). CDR3 length: 19 amino acids. The CDR3 DNA sequence: TGTGCCAGTAGTATTCCCGTCGGCCCCACAGGGATCGCCTACAATGAGCAGTTCTTC. Translation gives CASSIPVGPTGIAYNEQFF.

This clonotype has ten or more counts. V gene TRBV14 combines with J gene TRBJ1-2, with 10 bases aligning to TRBD1. The ends lost 2 bases at V and 7 bases at J; junction bases unmatched: 4. This CDR3 has 14 residues. CDR1 is SGHDN and CDR2 is FVKESK in the germline V gene. In nucleotides, the CDR3 is TGTGCCAGCAGCCAAAGGACAGGGGGGTCTGGCTACACCTTC. Amino acids: CASSQRTGGSGYTF.

With regard to this clonotype: An end of the junction differs from the germline gene, which may be a read error. The J gene is TRBJ2-5, the V gene TRBV4-3; D remains ambiguous. CDR1 and CDR2 (germline): LGHNA, YSLEER. The CDR3 length is 16 residues. CDR3 region: CANSQDRAGLQETQYF. In DNA, the CDR3 is TGCGCCAACAGCCAAGATCGGGCTGGGCTGCAAGAGACCCAGTACTTC.

This clonotype was seen repeatedly, ten times or more. This rearrangement joins TRBV11-2 to TRBJ1-1, with a possible D match to TRBD1 (6 bases). Trimming stripped 3 bases from V and 1 base from J, with 15 bases between. The germline CDR1 and CDR2 sequences are SGHAT and FQNNGV. This CDR3 region has 16 residues. The CDR3: CASSFYQGLSNTEAFF. For the CDR3, the DNA is TGTGCCAGCAGCTTCTATCAGGGGTTATCGAACACTGAAGCTTTCTTT.

This clonotype occurred a few times. The chain carries TRBV27 and TRBJ1-6; tentative D call: TRBD1 (5 bases). V shed 4 bases and J shed 7 bases, with 11 bases lying between them. This CDR3 spans 14 amino acids. The germline V gene encodes CDR1 MNHEY and CDR2 SMNVEV (reference sequence). The CDR3 here is CASSWGQGNSPLHF. The CDR3 DNA follows: TGTGCCAGCAGTTGGGGCCAAGGGAATTCACCCCTCCACTTT.

This clonotype showed up many times. The chain has TRBV12-3 or TRBV12-4 and TRBJ2-5, with 10 bases identical to TRBD2. This CDR3 spans 14 amino acids. V dropped 3 bases and J dropped 13; count of bases not matched to a gene: 11. The CDR3 is CASSFGAGGLHLYF. The CDR3 coding sequence is TGTGCCAGCAGTTTCGGAGCGGGAGGGCTACATCTGTACTTC.

Many counts were recorded for this clonotype. The chain links TRBV29-1 to TRBJ2-7, with 7 positions matching TRBD1. V lost 4 bases to trimming and J lost 1 base; unmatched junction nucleotides: 7. Germline V gene lookup returns CDR1 SQVTM and CDR2 ANQGSEA. The CDR3 consists of 14 residues. The CDR3 bases are TGCAGCGTTGCGCGGACAGGTATTTCCTACGAGCAGTACTTC. Protein sequence: CSVARTGISYEQYF.

V usage is TRBV13 and J usage is TRBJ1-4, with D unclear. The germline V and J ends were trimmed by 4 bases and 5 bases, with 17 bases remaining between them. Germline CDR1 PRHDT, CDR2 FYEKMQ (reference sequence). The CDR3 contains 16 residues. CDR3 sequence (DNA): TGTGCCAGCAGCTCCGGATCCGGGCCCCCCAATGAAAAACTGTTTTTT. It codes for CASSSGSGPPNEKLFF.

The rearrangement uses TRBV3-1 and TRBJ2-6; no firm D call. CDR3 length: 15 residues. Germline values: CDR1 LGHDT, CDR2 YNNKEL (reference sequence). Deletions cut 2 bases from V and 1 base from J, with 6 bases between. The CDR3 is CASSQRRSGANVLTF. The CDR3 DNA follows: TGTGCCAGCAGCCAACGCAGGTCTGGGGCCAACGTCCTGACTTTC.

In this sample, this clonotype turned up many times. The CDR3 bases are TGTGCCAGCAATAACAGGAACTATGGCTACACCTTC. Its protein is CASNNRNYGYTF. This chain links TRBV2 with TRBJ1-2; TRBD1 might be the D (5 bases). Trimming left V 7 bases short and J 2 bases short, with 8 bases between. Per the germline V gene, CDR1 is SNHLY and CDR2 is FYNNEI. The CDR3 is 12 amino acids.

This chain connects TRBV24-1 to TRBJ2-1; D call uncertain. V was clipped by 0 bases and J by 7 bases, with 9 bases between them. Looked up from germline, CDR1 is KGHDR and CDR2 is SFDVKD. This CDR3 is built from 14 residues. The CDR3 here is CATSDLVGLNEQFF. CDR3 coding DNA: TGTGCCACCAGTGATTTGGTCGGGCTAAATGAGCAGTTCTTC.

This clonotype has at least ten counts. J is TRBJ2-1 and V is TRBV28; D is uncertain. Germline CDR1 reads MDHEN; CDR2 reads SYDVKM. This CDR3 is built from 17 residues. Trimming took off 2 bases at V and 7 bases at J, with 21 bases between the two ends. The CDR3 DNA is TGTGCCAGCAGTTTACGGGCAGGTTATAATGGGGTTAATGAGCAGTTCTTC. The encoded protein is CASSLRAGYNGVNEQFF.

The V and J genes are TRBV20-1 and TRBJ1-2; perhaps TRBD1 as D (6 bases). Trimming took 1 base from V and 4 from J, leaving 13 bases between them. Germline V gene lookup returns CDR1 DFQATT and CDR2 SNEGSKA (reference sequence). The CDR3 loop spans 14 amino acids. The CDR3 bases are TGCAGTGCTAGAGGCGCAGGGGAGGGCTATGGCTACACCTTC. Translated: CSARGAGEGYGYTF.

There are a few counts of this clonotype. The chain uses TRBV20-1 and TRBJ2-1; 9 bases are a match to TRBD2. The CDR3 consists of 13 residues. V trimming: 6 bases; J trimming: 7 bases; junction bases outside the gene matches: 7. The V gene's germline CDR1 is DFQATT and CDR2 SNEGSKA (reference sequence). CDR3 coding DNA: TGCAGTGCACCACTAGCGGGTCGGAATGAGCAGTTCTTC. Amino acids: CSAPLAGRNEQFF.

This clonotype came up many times. This chain's CDR3 is CSARDLSRAGGYTF. CDR3 DNA: TGCAGTGCTAGAGATCTCAGTAGGGCGGGTGGCTACACCTTC. The V call is TRBV20-1, the J call TRBJ1-2; no clear D gene. The CDR3 totals 14 residues. The V and J ends lost 0 bases and 7 bases respectively, with 15 bases between them. Germline V gives CDR1 DFQATT, CDR2 SNEGSKA (reference sequence).

At least ten counts were recorded for this clonotype. The V and J genes are TRBV12-5 and TRBJ1-5; D gene uncertain. The CDR3 extends over 14 amino acids. V shed 4 bases and J shed 2 bases, with 9 bases lying between them. In germline, CDR1 is LGHNT, CDR2 FRNRAP. The CDR3 DNA reads TGTGCTAGTGGTTCCCGGTTGGGCAATCAGCCCCAGCATTTT. Translation gives CASGSRLGNQPQHF.

The sample holds many counts of this clonotype. The rearrangement links TRBV20-1 to TRBJ2-7; TRBD2 agrees at 13 bases. V was clipped by 5 bases and J by 1 base; unmatched bases: 17. CDR1 is DFQATT and CDR2 is SNEGSKA in the germline V gene (reference sequence). The CDR3 loop spans 19 amino acids. CDR3 region: CSAPAGLAGARIRSYEQYF. The CDR3 bases are TGCAGTGCTCCTGCCGGACTAGCGGGAGCCAGGATACGTTCCTACGAGCAGTACTTC.

This clonotype was found many times. The chain links TRBV7-6 to TRBJ2-3; D may correspond to TRBD1 or TRBD2 (5 bases each). In germline, CDR1 is SGHVS, CDR2 FNYEAQ. V was clipped by 1 base and J by 2 bases, with 19 bases between them. This CDR3 region has 18 residues. For the CDR3, the DNA is TGTGCCAGCAGCTTAGATCCTTCCGGGGCCCCCTTCACAGATACGCAGTATTTT. Its translation is CASSLDPSGAPFTDTQYF.

The CDR3 spells CASSLRLTIYEQYF. CDR3 DNA sequence: TGTGCCAGCAGTTTGCGGCTTACGATCTACGAGCAGTACTTC. V gene TRBV12-3 or TRBV12-4 combines with J gene TRBJ2-7, with unresolved D. V was trimmed by 3 bases and J by 3 bases, leaving 12 bases between them. CDR3 size: 14 residues.

This clonotype was detected many times. This chain's CDR3 is CASSPWAGNTDTQYF. In nucleotides, the CDR3 is TGTGCCAGCAGTCCCTGGGCGGGAAACACAGATACGCAGTATTTT. V usage is TRBV7-2 and J usage is TRBJ2-3; weak D call: TRBD2 (6 bases). This CDR3 comprises 15 residues. The germline V and J ends were trimmed by 6 bases and 2 bases, with 15 bases remaining between them. Per germline, CDR1 SGHTA and CDR2 FQGNSA.

This clonotype was seen only a few times. This chain joins TRBV4-1 and TRBJ1-5; D unclear. Germline CDR1 MGHRA, CDR2 YSYEKL. V was trimmed by 3 bases and J by 4 bases, leaving 16 bases between them. The CDR3 spans 16 residues. The CDR3 sequence: CASSQRPRESNQPQHF. The DNA of the CDR3 is TGCGCCAGCAGCCAGCGTCCCCGGGAGTCAAATCAGCCCCAGCATTTT.

This clonotype was picked up many times. The genes are TRBV11-3 and TRBJ1-6; D ambiguous. The V gene lost 5 bases and the J gene lost 9 bases, with 11 bases spanning the gap. The CDR3 runs to 13 residues. From germline, CDR1 is SGHNT and CDR2 YENEEA. Written as DNA, the CDR3 is TGTGCCAGCAGCCTTGAGTATGGTTCACCCCTCCACTTT. Amino acids: CASSLEYGSPLHF.

This clonotype appeared once. The V gene is TRBV19, the J gene TRBJ2-1; 8 nucleotides line up with TRBD2. Germline V gene sequence: CDR1 LNHDA, CDR2 SQIVND (reference sequence). This CDR3 is built from 15 residues. V gave up 7 bases and J gave up 0 bases; unmatched junction bases: 5. This CDR3 reads CASNPTSDSYNEQFF. DNA of the CDR3: TGTGCCAGTAACCCGACTAGCGACTCCTACAATGAGCAGTTCTTC.